This T cell receptor beta chain originates from a study of blood T cell repertoires in COVID-19. The length of the CDR3 is 14 residues. Germline CDR1 and CDR2: SGHAT and FQNNGV. Trimming removed 4 bases from V and 2 bases from J, with 12 bases in between. Some clones are missing from TCRdb's copy, which holds only in-frame ones; the method was immunoSEQ multiplex PCR. Of 97,000 or so clones listed, nearly 90% are singletons. The V and J genes are TRBV11-2 and TRBJ2-7; maybe TRBD2 (5 bases). The clonotype comes from a man aged 45-65 years with active COVID-19. What was sequenced was peripheral blood. CDR3 sequence: CASSSHGLTYEQYF. The DNA of the CDR3 is TGTGCCAGCAGCTCTCACGGACTGACCTACGAGCAGTACTTC. Drawing the rest from reference TRBV11-2 and TRBJ2-7, the complete variable domain is EAGVAQSPRYKIIEKRQSVAFWCNPISGHATLYWYQQILGQGPKLLIQFQNNGVVDDSQLPKDRFSAERLKGVDSTLKIQPAKLEDSAVYLCASSSHGLTYEQYFGPGTRLTVT.